This TCR beta chain was obtained from a study of cytomegalovirus exposure and HLA in healthy donors. PCR involved 60 Vbeta and 13 Jbeta primers. TCRdb's table, derived via immunoSEQ multiplex PCR, lists solely in-frame clones and lacks some. The sample lists some 120,000 clones, roughly 69% seen once, with approximately 2% in the top ten. A note on this clone: Its antigen is still unknown.

Looked up from germline, CDR1 is SGHAT and CDR2 is FQDESV (reference sequence). The CDR3 loop spans 13 amino acids. V lost 5 bases, J lost 6 bases, and 14 bases lay in between. Overall study findings and caveats: According to an earlier analysis, most TCR beta V segments yielded productive rearrangements about 87% or about 30% of the time. Further analysis, carried out later, found HLA-associated TCR beta chains more clonally expanded than equally common other chains. Reports state that TCR beta sequences accurately predicted most subjects' HLA-A and HLA-B alleles.

This chain uses TRBV11-1 with TRBJ2-7, with D maybe TRBD2 (5 bases). The sequenced sample was PBMCs. The TCR originated in a human donor in good health. CDR3 loop: CASSPSRRREQYF. For the CDR3, the DNA is TGTGCCAGCAGCCCGTCTCGGAGGCGCGAGCAGTACTTC.